This T cell receptor (beta chain) was sequenced during a study of cytomegalovirus exposure and HLA in healthy donors. Findings and limits, study-wide: In all likelihood, a cluster of highly shared sequence variants was a sequencing artifact. V segments that were indistinguishable, TRBV6-2 and TRBV6-3 among them, were omitted from analysis.

PCR used 60 Vbeta primers and 13 Jbeta primers. Sequenced by immunoSEQ multiplex PCR; TCRdb stores in-frame clones only, minus some. The sample has about 210,000 clones; roughly 79% are singletons. In regard to this clone: What it recognizes is unknown.

The germline V gene encodes CDR1 GTSNPN and CDR2 SVGIG (reference sequence). The CDR3 covers 13 residues. This TCR derives from a male donor in good health and CMV-seronegative. The rearrangement links TRBV30 to TRBJ2-5; D gene uncertain. The DNA end favors TRBJ2-7, so the J call may be wrong. Sequencing input: PBMCs. DNA of the CDR3: TGTGCCTGGAGTCCTAAGAGCTCCTACGAGCAGTACTTC. As protein: CAWSPKSSYEQYF.